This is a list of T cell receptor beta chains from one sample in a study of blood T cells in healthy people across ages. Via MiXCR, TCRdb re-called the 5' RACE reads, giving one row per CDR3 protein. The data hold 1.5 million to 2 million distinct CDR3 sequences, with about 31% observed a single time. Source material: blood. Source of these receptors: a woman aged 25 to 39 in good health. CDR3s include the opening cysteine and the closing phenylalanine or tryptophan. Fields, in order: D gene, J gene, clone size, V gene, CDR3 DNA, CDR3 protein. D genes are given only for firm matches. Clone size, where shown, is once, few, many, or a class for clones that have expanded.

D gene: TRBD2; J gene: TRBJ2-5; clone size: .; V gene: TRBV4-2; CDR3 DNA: TGTGCCAGCAGCCAAACCGGGACTAGCAAGGAGACCCAGTACTTC; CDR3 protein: CASSQTGTSKETQYF
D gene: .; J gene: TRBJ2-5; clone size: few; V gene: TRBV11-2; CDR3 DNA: TGTGCCAGCAGCTTAGATCCTAGCTGGGAGACCCAGTACTTC; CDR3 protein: CASSLDPSWETQYF
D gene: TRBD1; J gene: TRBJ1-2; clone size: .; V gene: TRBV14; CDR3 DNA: TGTGCCAGCAGCGCTCATGGTTCACCTACAGGGGGTTCTGGCTACACCTTC; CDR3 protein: CASSAHGSPTGGSGYTF
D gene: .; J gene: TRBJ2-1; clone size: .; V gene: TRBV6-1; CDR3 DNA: TGTGCCAGCAGTGAAGTCAGAGATGAGCAGTTCTTC; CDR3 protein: CASSEVRDEQFF
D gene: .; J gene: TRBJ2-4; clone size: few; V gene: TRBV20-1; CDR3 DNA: TGCAGTGCTAGAGTCCCGGATGAAAACATTCAGTACTTC; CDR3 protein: CSARVPDENIQYF
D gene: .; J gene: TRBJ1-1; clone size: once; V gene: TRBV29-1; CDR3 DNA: TGCAGCGTCGCCTTACGGGGGAGCACTGAAGCTTTCTTT; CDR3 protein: CSVALRGSTEAFF
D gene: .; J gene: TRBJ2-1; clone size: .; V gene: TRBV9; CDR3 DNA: TGTGCCAGCAGCTCCAGTCCGGGACCAGTGTCCACCGAGCAGTTCTTC; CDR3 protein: CASSSSPGPVSTEQFF
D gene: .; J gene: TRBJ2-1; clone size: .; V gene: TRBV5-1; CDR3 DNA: TGCGCCAGCAGCTTGGGTACAGGTCTAAGGGTCAATGAGCAGTTCTTC; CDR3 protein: CASSLGTGLRVNEQFF
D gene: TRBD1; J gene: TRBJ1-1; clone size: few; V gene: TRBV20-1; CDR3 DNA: TGCAGTGCTTTCACGACAGGGGTCGACACTGAAGCTTTCTTT; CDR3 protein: CSAFTTGVDTEAFF
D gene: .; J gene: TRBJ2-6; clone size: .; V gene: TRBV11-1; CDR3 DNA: TGTGCCAGCAGCCAAGATCGGCACAGCTCTGGGGCCAACGTCCTGACTTTC; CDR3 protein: CASSQDRHSSGANVLTF
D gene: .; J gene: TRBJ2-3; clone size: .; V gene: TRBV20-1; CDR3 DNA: TGCAGTGCTTTTGGACAGTACGTCGATACGCAGTATTTT; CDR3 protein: CSAFGQYVDTQYF
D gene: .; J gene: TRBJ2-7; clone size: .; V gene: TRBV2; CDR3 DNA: TGTGCCAGCAGTGAACGGCTAAGGGGTTTAGAGACCCTGTACTTC; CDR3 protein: CASSERLRGLETLYF
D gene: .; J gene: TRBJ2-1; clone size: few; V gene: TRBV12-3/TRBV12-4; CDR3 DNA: TGTGCCAGCACCCGAGCGGCAGGGGGGTTCGGTGAGCAGTTCTTC; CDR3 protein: CASTRAAGGFGEQFF
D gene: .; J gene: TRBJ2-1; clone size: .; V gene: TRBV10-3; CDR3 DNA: TGTGCCATCAGTTTGACACCCGACAATGAGCAGTTCTTC; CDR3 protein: CAISLTPDNEQFF
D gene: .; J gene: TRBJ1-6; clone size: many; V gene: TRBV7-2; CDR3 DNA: TGTGCCAGCAGCTTGAGGACGGCGGGCCCTAATTCACCCCTCCACTTT; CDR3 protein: CASSLRTAGPNSPLHF
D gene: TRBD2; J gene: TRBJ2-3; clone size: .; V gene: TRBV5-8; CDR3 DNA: TGTGCCAGCAGCTTGGACGCGGGAGGAATAGATACGCAGTATTTT; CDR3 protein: CASSLDAGGIDTQYF
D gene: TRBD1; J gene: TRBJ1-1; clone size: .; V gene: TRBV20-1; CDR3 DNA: TGCAGTGCCACACCGGGACAGGGGGCGCGGAGGGCTTTCTTT; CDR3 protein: CSATPGQGARRAFF
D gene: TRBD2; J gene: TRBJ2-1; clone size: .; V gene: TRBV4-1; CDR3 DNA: TGCGCCAGCAGCCATGCACTAGCGGGACCCTACAATGAGCAGTTCTTC; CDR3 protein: CASSHALAGPYNEQFF
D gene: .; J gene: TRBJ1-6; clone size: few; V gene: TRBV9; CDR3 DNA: TGTGCCAGCAGCGTTTCTAGTAATTCACCCCTCCACTTT; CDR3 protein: CASSVSSNSPLHF
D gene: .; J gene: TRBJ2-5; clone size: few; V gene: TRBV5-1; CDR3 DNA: TGCACCAGCAGCTTGGTGGGTGAAGAGACCCAGTACTTC; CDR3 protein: CTSSLVGEETQYF
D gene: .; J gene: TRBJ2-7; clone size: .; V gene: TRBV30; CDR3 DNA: TGTGCCGGGAGTGTAGGCTCCTACGAGCAGTACTTC; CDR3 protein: CAGSVGSYEQYF
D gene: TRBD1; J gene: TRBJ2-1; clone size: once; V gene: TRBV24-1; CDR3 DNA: TGTGCCACCAGTGATCGCCCGGGACAGGGGCCTTATAATGAGCAGTTCTTC; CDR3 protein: CATSDRPGQGPYNEQFF
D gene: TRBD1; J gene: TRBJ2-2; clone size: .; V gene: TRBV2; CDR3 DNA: TGTGCCAGCAGTGGGGCCTTGGTAGGGGGCGGTAATATCGCCGGGGAGCTGTTTTTT; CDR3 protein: CASSGALVGGGNIAGELFF
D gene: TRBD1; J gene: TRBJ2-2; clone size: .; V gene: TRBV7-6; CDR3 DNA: TGTGCCAGCAGCTTAGAGACAGGGATGAACACCGGGGAGCTGTTTTTT; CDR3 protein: CASSLETGMNTGELFF
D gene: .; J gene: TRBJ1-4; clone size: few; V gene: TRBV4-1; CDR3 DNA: TGCGCCAGCAGCCAAGATGGGACGGGGAATGGGGAAAAACTGTTTTTT; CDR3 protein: CASSQDGTGNGEKLFF
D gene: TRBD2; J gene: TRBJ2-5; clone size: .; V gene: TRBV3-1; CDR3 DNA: TGTGCCAGCAGACGACTAGCGGGTGAAGAGACCCAGTACTTC; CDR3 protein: CASRRLAGEETQYF
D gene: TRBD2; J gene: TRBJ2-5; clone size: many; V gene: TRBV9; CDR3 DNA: TGTGCCAGCAGCGTAGGAGGGCTAGCGGGGGGGCTTGAGACCCAGTACTTC; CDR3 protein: CASSVGGLAGGLETQYF
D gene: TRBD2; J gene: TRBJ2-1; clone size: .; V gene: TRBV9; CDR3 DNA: TGTGCCAGCAGCGTAGATACTAGCGGGAGGGTTGAGCAGTTCTTC; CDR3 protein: CASSVDTSGRVEQFF
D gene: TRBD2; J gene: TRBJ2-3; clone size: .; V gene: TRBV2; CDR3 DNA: TGTGCCAGCAGAACGCTAGCGGGGGGCACAGATACGCAGTATTTT; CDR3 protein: CASRTLAGGTDTQYF
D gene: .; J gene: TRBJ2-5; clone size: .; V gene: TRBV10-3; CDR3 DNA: TGTACCATCAGTAGTCCGATGTTCGAGACCCAGTACTTC; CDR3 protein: CTISSPMFETQYF
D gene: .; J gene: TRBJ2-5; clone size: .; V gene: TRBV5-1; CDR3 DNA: TGCGCCAGCAGCTCCGGACTGGAATCCCAAGAGACCCAGTACTTC; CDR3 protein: CASSSGLESQETQYF
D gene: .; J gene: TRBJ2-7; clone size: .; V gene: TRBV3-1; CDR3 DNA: TGTGCCAGCAGCCAAGGAACGACGGCTCTCTCCTACGAGCAGTACTTC; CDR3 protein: CASSQGTTALSYEQYF
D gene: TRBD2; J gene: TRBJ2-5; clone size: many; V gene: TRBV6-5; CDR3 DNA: TGTGCCAGCAGTGCAACCGGGACTAGCGGGGAGACCCAGTACTTC; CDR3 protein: CASSATGTSGETQYF
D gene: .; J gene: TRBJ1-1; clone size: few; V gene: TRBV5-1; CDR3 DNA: TGCGCCAGCAGCTCCGGCAGGGTAACCACTGAAGCTTTCTTT; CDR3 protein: CASSSGRVTTEAFF
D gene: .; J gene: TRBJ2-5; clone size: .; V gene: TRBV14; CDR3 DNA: TGTGCCAGCAGCCAATACGATATGAAGACCCAGTACTTC; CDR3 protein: CASSQYDMKTQYF
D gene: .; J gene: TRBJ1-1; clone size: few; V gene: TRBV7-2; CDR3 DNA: TGTGCCAGCAGCTTAAGTCACGGGGGGAAAGGGAACACTGAAGCTTTCTTT; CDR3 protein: CASSLSHGGKGNTEAFF
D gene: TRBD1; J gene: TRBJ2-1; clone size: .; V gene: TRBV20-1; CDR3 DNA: TGCAGTGGTGCGACAGGGAGCTATTACAATGAGCAGTTCTTC; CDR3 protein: CSGATGSYYNEQFF
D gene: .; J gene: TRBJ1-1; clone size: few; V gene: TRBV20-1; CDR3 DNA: TGCAGTGCTGTACTGACAGTTAACACTGAAGCTTTCTTT; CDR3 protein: CSAVLTVNTEAFF
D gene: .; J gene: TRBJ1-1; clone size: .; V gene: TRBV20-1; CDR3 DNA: TGCAGTGCTAGAGCGCCGCAGGGGAACACTGAAGCTTTCTTT; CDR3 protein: CSARAPQGNTEAFF
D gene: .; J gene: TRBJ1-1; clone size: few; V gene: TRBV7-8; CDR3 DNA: TGTGCCAGCAGCTTTTTCAGGGATGAAGCTTTCTTT; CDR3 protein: CASSFFRDEAFF
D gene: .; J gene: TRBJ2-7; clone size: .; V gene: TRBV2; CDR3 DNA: TGTGCCAGTCAAATCCCGGGACTGGGAACCTACGAGCAGTACTTC; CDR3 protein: CASQIPGLGTYEQYF
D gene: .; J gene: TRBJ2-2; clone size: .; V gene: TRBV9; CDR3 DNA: TGTGCCAGCAGCACCCATAGCGGAGGCGGGGAGCTGTTTTTT; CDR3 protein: CASSTHSGGGELFF
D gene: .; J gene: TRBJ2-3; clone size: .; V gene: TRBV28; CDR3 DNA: TGTGCCAGCAGCCGGACTTTTGTCACAGATACGCAGTATTTT; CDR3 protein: CASSRTFVTDTQYF
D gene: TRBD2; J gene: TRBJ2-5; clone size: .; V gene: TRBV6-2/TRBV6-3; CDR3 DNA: TGTGCCAGCAGTTCGACTAGCGGGTACGCCCGGGGAGGGGAGACCCAGTACTTC; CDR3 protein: CASSSTSGYARGGETQYF
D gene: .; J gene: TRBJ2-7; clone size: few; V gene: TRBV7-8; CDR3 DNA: TGTGCCAGCAGCCTACAGGGACAATCTGTGGAGCAGTACTTC; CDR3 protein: CASSLQGQSVEQYF
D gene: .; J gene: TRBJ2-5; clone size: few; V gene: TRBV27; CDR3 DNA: TGTGCCAGCAGTTTTATACCGAAGGAGACCCAGTACTTC; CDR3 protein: CASSFIPKETQYF
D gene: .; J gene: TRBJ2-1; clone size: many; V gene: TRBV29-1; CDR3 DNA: TGCAGCGTTCCACATGGCCACCCGGCTAGCCAGTTCTTC; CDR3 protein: CSVPHGHPASQFF
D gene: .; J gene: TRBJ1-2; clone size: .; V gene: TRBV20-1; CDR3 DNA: TGCAGTGCCGGGACCCCAAGGGGTGGCTACACCTTC; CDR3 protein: CSAGTPRGGYTF
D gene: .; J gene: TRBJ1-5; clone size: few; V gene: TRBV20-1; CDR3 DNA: TGCAGTGCTCTGCAGGGTGCCAATAATCAGCCCCAGCATTTT; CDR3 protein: CSALQGANNQPQHF
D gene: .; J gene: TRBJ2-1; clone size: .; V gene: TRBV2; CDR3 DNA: TGTGCCAGCAGTGAAGCGGCAGGGGGGTACAATGAGCAGTTCTTC; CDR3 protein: CASSEAAGGYNEQFF